Each of the 13 T cell receptor beta chains below was sequenced from the same sample in a study of blood T cell repertoires in COVID-19. Clones were sequenced by immunoSEQ multiplex PCR, and TCRdb holds only the in-frame ones, with some missing. The repertoire holds roughly 150,000 clones, with over 70% as singletons. The sequenced sample was PBMCs or T cells enriched from blood (not recorded which). These receptors all come from a man in his 70s who had been exposed to COVID-19.

The rearrangement links TRBV5-4 to TRBJ1-2; 7 bases align to TRBD1. The ends lost 2 bases at V and 10 bases at J; junction bases unmatched: 11. The CDR3 runs to 14 residues. Germline values: CDR1 SGHNT, CDR2 YYREEE (reference sequence). CDR3 sequence: CASSFKTGSEAYTF. Written as DNA, the CDR3 is TGTGCCAGCAGCTTTAAGACAGGGAGTGAGGCCTACACCTTC. The full variable domain, with the rest looked up from reference TRBV5-4 and TRBJ1-2, is ETGVTQSPTHLIKTRGQQVTLRCSSQSGHNTVSWYQQALGQGPQFIFQYYREEENGRGNFPPRFSGLQFPNYSSELNVNALELDDSALYLCASSFKTGSEAYTFGSGTRLTVV.

The chain combines TRBV10-2 with TRBJ1-1; D is unclear. There are 12 residues in the CDR3. Germline CDR1 WSHSY, CDR2 SAAADI. V lost 5 bases, J lost 1 base, and 5 bases lay in between. The CDR3 here is CASSSGNTEAFF. CDR3 coding DNA: TGCGCCAGCAGTTCAGGGAACACTGAAGCTTTCTTT.

The V gene is TRBV29-1, the J gene TRBJ1-1, with TRBD1 as a possible D gene (6 bases). Looked up from germline, CDR1 is SQVTM and CDR2 is ANQGSEA. This CDR3 is built from 12 residues. V lost 4 bases to trimming and J lost 5 bases, with 11 bases between them. CDR3 protein: CSVGQGLTEAFF. CDR3 bases: TGCAGCGTTGGGCAGGGGTTGACTGAAGCTTTCTTT. Based on the CDR3 plus reference TRBV29-1 and TRBJ1-1, the full variable domain is SAVISQKPSRDICQRGTSLTIQCQVDSQVTMMFWYRQQPGQSLTLIATANQGSEATYESGFVIDKFPISRPNLTFSTLTVSNMSPEDSSIYLCSVGQGLTEAFFGQGTRLTVV.

The chain uses TRBV9 and TRBJ2-1, with a tentative D call TRBD2 (6 bases). V was pared by 4 bases and J by 0 bases, with 14 bases between. This CDR3 is built from 16 residues. Germline CDR1 and CDR2: SGDLS and YYNGEE. CDR3 nucleotides: TGTGCCAGCAGCCGCACCGGACTAAGCTCCTACAATGAGCAGTTCTTC. It yields the protein CASSRTGLSSYNEQFF. The full variable domain, rest sourced from reference TRBV9 and TRBJ2-1, is DSGVTQTPKHLITATGQRVTLRCSPRSGDLSVYWYQQSLDQGLQFLIQYYNGEERAKGNILERFSAQQFPDLHSELNLSSLELGDSALYFCASSRTGLSSYNEQFFGPGTRLTVL.

This chain connects TRBV18 to TRBJ1-5, with unresolved D. In germline, CDR1 is KGHSH, CDR2 LQKENI. CDR3 length: 15 amino acids. Trimming pared 4 bases from V and 2 bases from J, leaving 12 bases between. The CDR3 coding sequence is TGTGCCAGCTCACGGGGTGGGAGTGGCAATCAGCCCCAGCATTTT. Protein product: CASSRGGSGNQPQHF.

This clone was detected only a few times. This rearrangement joins TRBV19 to TRBJ2-1, with TRBD1 as a possible D gene (6 bases). Trimming took 7 bases from V and 7 from J, leaving 20 bases between them. The CDR3 consists of 15 residues. The germline CDR1 and CDR2 sequences are LNHDA and SQIVND (reference sequence). The CDR3 bases are TGTGCCAGTATCGCTTCTCATGCAGGGGCGAATGAGCAGTTCTTC. Protein: CASIASHAGANEQFF.

The chain has TRBV9 and TRBJ1-4; D unresolved. Trimming stripped 3 bases from V and 6 bases from J, with 15 bases between. Germline assignment: CDR1 SGDLS and CDR2 YYNGEE. The CDR3 is made up of 15 amino acids. The CDR3 nucleotides are TGTGCCAGCAGCGGAGACACCGGTCAATATGAAAAACTGTTTTTT. The encoded protein is CASSGDTGQYEKLFF.

The chain recombines TRBV18 with TRBJ1-1; tentatively, D is TRBD1 (6 bases). This CDR3 region has 16 residues. In germline, CDR1 is KGHSH, CDR2 LQKENI. V lost 2 bases and J lost 0, with 13 bases in between. The CDR3: CASSPDMAGVNTEAFF. CDR3 nucleotide sequence: TGTGCCAGCTCACCAGATATGGCAGGGGTGAACACTGAAGCTTTCTTT.

The V and J genes are TRBV5-1 and TRBJ2-3; 7 bases align to TRBD1. Germline trimming cut 0 bases from V and 0 bases from J; bases unmatched to any gene: 4. This CDR3 has 16 amino acids. From germline, CDR1 is SGHRS and CDR2 YFSETQ. The CDR3 DNA follows: TGCGCCAGCAGCTTGGTTGGGACAGAGAGCACAGATACGCAGTATTTT. Amino acid sequence: CASSLVGTESTDTQYF.

The J gene is TRBJ1-3, the V gene TRBV27; D call uncertain. Trimming removed 7 bases at V and 2 bases at J, with 6 bases between. The germline V gene encodes CDR1 MNHEY and CDR2 SMNVEV (reference sequence). CDR3 length: 12 residues. CDR3 sequence reads: CASTSPGNTIYF. As DNA, the CDR3 is TGTGCCAGCACGTCCCCTGGAAACACCATATATTTT.

This clone was observed a few times. The chain uses TRBV7-8 and TRBJ1-2; D call uncertain. Trimming took off 5 bases at V and 7 bases at J, with 23 bases between the two ends. The CDR3 runs to 16 residues. Germline CDR1 SGHVS, CDR2 FQNEAQ. The CDR3 protein is CASSALRTIVEVGYTF. The CDR3 DNA reads TGTGCCAGCAGCGCGCTCCGGACTATCGTTGAGGTTGGCTACACCTTC.

The CDR3 region is CASSPLGSSYEQYF. As DNA, the CDR3 is TGTGCCAGCAGCCCCCTTGGGAGCTCCTACGAGCAGTACTTC. This chain uses TRBV7-2 with TRBJ2-7; maybe TRBD2 (5 bases). CDR3 size: 14 residues. The germline V gene encodes CDR1 SGHTA and CDR2 FQGNSA. V was trimmed by 5 bases and J by 0 bases, leaving 11 bases between them.

CDR3 coding DNA: TGTGCCAGCAGCTTGACCCCGGGAGGGACCTACGAGCAGTACTTC. As protein: CASSLTPGGTYEQYF. The V gene is TRBV5-5, the J gene TRBJ2-7, with 8 bases that match TRBD2. Germline CDR1 reads SGHKS; CDR2 reads YYEKEE (reference sequence). The CDR3 is made up of 15 amino acids. V lost 1 base, J lost 2 bases, and 5 bases stayed unmatched.